The present TCR beta chain was sequenced within a study of human T cells and chemical hapten exposure (dated by TCRdb to the early 2020s). Looking at the study overall: For sensitization, 2% DPC in acetone was applied to a 2 cm by 2 cm area of upper inner arm skin. Throughout the study period of about 25 weeks, patients also received therapeutic DPC doses to the scalp every week. Patch testing on the upper back used Finn chambers containing 0.01% DPC, with scoring done after 6 days according to International Contact Dermatitis Research Group standards. Alopecia areata with under or over 50% scalp involvement, alopecia totalis and alopecia universalis were represented in the patient cohort, which was mostly female. Libraries were combined into a pool for sequencing, and differences in TCR yield between samples came mainly from small differences in library volumes within the pool. In alopecia patients, the study followed how the peripheral blood TCR repertoire changed in vivo over primary and secondary sensitization to diphenylcyclopropenone (DPC), a hapten. Blood samples were taken from patients before sensitization (week 0) and then at 2, 6 and about 24 weeks after DPC sensitization. Twenty-nine alopecia patients gave blood for TCR sequencing at one to four time points (pre-sensitization, 2, 6 and 24 weeks). Results and caveats for the whole study, not just this receptor: After repeated subsampling, the strength of the expansion versus patch-test correlation and the threshold at which it became significant changed. Patch test score correlated positively with the number of PT1 expanded TCRs, reaching significance at thresholds 8, 16 and 32 but not at 4. Because every patient had alopecia, a presumed autoimmune disease, the patients' immune response might differ from that of healthy individuals. Expanded TCRs formed significantly more large CDR3 similarity clusters than pre-sensitization or healthy control sets, consistent with antigen-driven responses. DPC sensitization did not change the number of TCRs with a frequency above 1 in 1000, and there was no evidence of changes in global repertoire structure.

What this sample's time point label stands for: patch test 3, about 24 weeks after DPC sensitization. The sample's treatment or condition label, in plain terms: therapeutic diphenylcyclopropenone sensitization with weekly scalp DPC. Blood at each patch-test visit was drawn before the patch test was applied. Patients were considered eligible if aged 18 to 70, diagnosed with alopecia and deemed suitable for DPC therapy, and patients were excluded if pregnant. Unfractionated whole blood was collected in Tempus Blood RNA tubes, and total RNA was extracted from that blood. Concerning this clonotype: Its antigen is still unknown. Per-nucleotide qualities are absent, and no much larger clonotype sits a single base away.

Libraries were constructed by RACE. The sequencer was a NextSeq 500. Library preparation attached unique molecular identifiers to individual cDNA molecules for quantitative, reproducible TCR counting. Each blood RNA sample was used to sequence both TCR alpha and TCR beta chains. From the authors' description of their analysis: Samples had a median of approximately 93,000 TCRs, with a range from about 23,224 to 690,600. V, J and CDR3 annotation of the TCR reads was carried out using the Decombinator software suite. For the PS versus PT1 abundance plots, all samples were subsampled to the same number of TCRs (28,000). TCRs were defined as expanded if absent before sensitization and observed at least eight times at the 2-week time point. The public reads were run again by TCRdb, first through fastp at Q25 and then through MiXCR, and only productive beta chains were kept. Records with the same CDR3 protein are collapsed into one entry carrying the most frequent genes and DNA. TCRdb assigned the V and J calls; the authors' analysis was not used. This sample lists some 89,000 distinct CDR3 sequences; roughly a quarter were detected once. Around 10% of the sample is in the top ten clones.

The CDR3 runs 12 residues from the cysteine to the phenylalanine. Only CDR3 DNA is held: 36 bases, read in frame from base 1. The germline V gene encodes CDR1 SEHNR and CDR2 FQNEAQ (reference sequence). Trimming removed 5 bases from V and 3 bases from J, leaving 7 bases between the germline ends. This clonotype was sampled from a man aged 40-49 years with alopecia areata. Some clones in this sample may be carry-over from other donors' samples. The sample was whole blood, taken in connection with sensitization to the hapten diphenylcyclopropenone (DPC). The rearrangement joined TRBV7-9 to TRBJ1-1; the D gene assignment is ambiguous. The sequenced DNA: TGTGCCAGCAGCCTCTTGGACACTGAAGCTTTCTTT. Protein translation: CASSLLDTEAFF.